This TCR beta chain was observed in a study of blood T cell repertoires in COVID-19. For the study at large: From T cells, B-cell-depleted T cells, or PBMCs came the material, which was cDNA or gDNA.

Using immunoSEQ multiplex PCR, the repertoire was profiled, and TCRdb retains in-frame clones only, with some absent. The data show about 180,000 clones, about 83% seen once. This clone was observed a few times. Germline V gene sequence: CDR1 SNHLY, CDR2 FYNNEI. V lost 7 bases, J lost 7 bases, and 13 bases lay in between. The CDR3 spans 13 residues. This receptor was identified in a woman aged 30 to 39 who had recovered from COVID-19. The material sequenced was PBMCs or T cells enriched from blood (not recorded which). This rearrangement joins TRBV2 to TRBJ1-4; a weak D match, TRBD1 (6 bases). The CDR3 sequence: CASTRDISEKLFF. DNA of the CDR3: TGTGCCAGCACCAGGGACATTTCTGAAAAACTGTTTTTT. The variable domain in full, with the rest retrieved from reference TRBV2 and TRBJ1-4, is EPEVTQTPSHQVTQMGQEVILRCVPISNHLYFYWYRQILGQKVEFLVSFYNNEISEKSEIFDDQFSVERPDGSNFTLKIRSTKLEDSAMYFCASTRDISEKLFFGSGTQLSVL.